This entry features one T cell receptor (beta chain) sequence. What antigen it recognizes has not been identified. No clone much larger than this one lies a single base away; base qualities are absent. TCR beta CDR3 regions were amplified from RNA transcripts. The TCR CDR3 was subjected to a first round of RT-PCR using the HTBI primer set and the Qiagen OneStep RT-PCR kit. The libraries were constructed in a second round of multiplex PCR and then size-selected and purified. Libraries were sequenced paired-end with 100 bp reads on an Illumina HiSeq2000. The paper's data handling went like this. SOAPnuke was used to process the raw data, throwing out any read that contained adapters or uncalled bases, had a mean Phred below 15, or lacked an exact constant-primer or identifier match. COPE v1.2.5 was used to merge high-quality paired reads, and clonotypes were defined as unique nucleotide sequences. MiTCR v1.1 was used to align clonotypes to the IMGT TRBV, TRBD and TRBJ reference segments. Only V-J combinations with frequency above 0.0001, covering about 99% of repertoires, were analysed. The TCS score was defined as the ratio of F50 (clonal expansion) to E x V (chaos), calculated using BLOSUM62-based TCRdist between CDR3 peptides within each V-J. Welch's t-statistics and random forest reduced just over 500 V-J features to 13, which were used in a naive Bayes classifier (R e1071). TCRdb trimmed the raw reads at Q25, called clones with MiXCR and kept productive beta chains. Rows merge per CDR3 protein into single entries with the most common DNA and genes. The V and J calls and clone size come from TCRdb's table, not from the authors' own analysis. This sample is represented by around 300,000 distinct CDR3 sequences; around 20% of them were singletons. 50% to 75% of the sample is in the top ten clones.

This entry is derived from a study of T cells in Graves' hyperthyroidism and ophthalmopathy (dated by TCRdb to the late 2010s). Notes on the research overall: Peripheral blood samples were taken at the time of initial diagnosis, prior to any treatment. To identify TCR V-J signatures that set the groups apart, the researchers used a discovery cohort of 90 to 100 patients, made up of 43 with Graves' ophthalmopathy and 55 to 65 with stable Graves' hyperthyroidism. An independent validation cohort of fewer than 20 hyperthyroidism patients and about 15 patients who later progressed to ophthalmopathy tested prospective prediction of ophthalmopathy. The 75 to 100 discovery patients were randomly divided into training and test sets at a 7:3 ratio. In addition, the study compared T-cell repertoires in thyroid tissue and in blood from a handful of Graves' hyperthyroidism patients. Once sampling was done, hyperthyroidism patients were given methimazole at a starting dose of 30 mg daily, whereas ophthalmopathy patients were given high-dose intravenous methylprednisolone. The paper reports TCR Vbeta CDR3 sequencing of approximately 140 peripheral blood samples: 43 ophthalmopathy, some 80 hyperthyroidism and around 17 progressor patients. What the work shows at the level of the full study, not this receptor alone: Most expanded thyroid clonotypes (frequency above 0.001) were also detected in blood, a finding suggesting that blood repertoires may reflect thyroid immune responses. In validation, the model predicted progression to ophthalmopathy with 65% to 71% sensitivity and 72% to 85% specificity, a median of around six months before onset. No statistical method was used to set the sample size in advance, and investigators knew the group allocation. A 13 V-J signature model separated ophthalmopathy from stable hyperthyroidism, with around 88% sensitivity and 81.08% specificity in cross-validation and 80%/75% in testing.

Ophthalmopathy patients had moderately to severely active disease, Clinical Activity Score of at least 3, NOSPECS grade of at least 4, and duration under 3 months. Patients with uncontrolled infections, other autoimmune diseases, pregnancy or lactation were excluded. Diagnoses were based on clinical symptoms, serum thyroxine and TRAb, thyroid ultrasound and orbital computed tomography. PBMCs were separated from 10 ml of fresh peripheral blood using Ficoll-Paque density gradient centrifugation. Total RNA was extracted with Trizol reagent, and quality was checked on an Agilent 2100 Bioanalyzer. The germline V gene yields MGHRA for CDR1 and YSYEKL for CDR2. Inclusive of the bounding cysteine and phenylalanine, the CDR3 is 14 residues long. The CDR3 DNA has 42 bases and is translated from base 1. V lost 1 base and J lost 8 bases; the stretch between them is 14 bases long.

Sequenced material: blood. This TCR derives from a man aged 25-45 years with Graves' ophthalmopathy. The V and J genes are TRBV4-1 and TRBJ1-2; D gene: possibly TRBD1, on 5 matching bases. The CDR3 reads as follows: CASSQGPGRWGYTF. In nucleotide form, the sequence is TGCGCCAGCAGCCAAGGGCCAGGGCGTTGGGGCTACACCTTC.